These 24 T cell receptor beta chains came from one sample sequenced in a study of monozygotic twins with inflammatory bowel disease. TCRdb re-called the 5' RACE reads and catalogs CDR3 proteins one per entry, DNA excluded. The listing records more than 300,000 distinct CDR3 sequences. Sequencing was carried out using blood. All receptors come from a human donor with ulcerative colitis or Crohn's disease, or a healthy co-twin of an affected twin (not recorded which).

The genes are TRBV5-6 and TRBJ2-7. CDR3 size: 14 residues. The germline CDR1 and CDR2 sequences are SGHDT and YYEEEE. This chain's CDR3 is CASSLGWISYEQYF. Filled out from reference TRBV5-6 and TRBJ2-7, the complete variable domain reads DAGVTQSPTHLIKTRGQQVTLRCSPKSGHDTVSWYQQALGQGPQFIFQYYEEEERQRGNFPDRFSGHQFPNYSSELNVNALLLGDSALYLCASSLGWISYEQYFGPGTRLTVT.

The rearrangement uses TRBV7-9 and TRBJ2-1; TCRdb's assignment of TRBD2 cannot be checked, as there is no DNA. The germline gives CDR1 SEHNR, CDR2 FQNEAQ (reference sequence). There are 17 residues in the CDR3. CDR3 residues: CASSLPLAGVSYNEQFF.

V is TRBV4-1 and J is TRBJ1-2. The germline V gene encodes CDR1 MGHRA and CDR2 YSYEKL. The CDR3 extends over 19 amino acids. The CDR3: CASSLRALGSQLSNYGYTF.

This rearrangement joins TRBV19 to TRBJ2-3; TCRdb selects TRBD2, and the lack of DNA leaves this call unchecked. Germline V CDR1 and CDR2: LNHDA, SQIVND (reference sequence). This CDR3 contains 14 residues. CDR3 region: CASSIAPTGDSQYF.

The CDR3 sequence: CASSASSGTEETQYF. The rearrangement uses TRBV5-4 and TRBJ2-5; TCRdb's assignment of TRBD1 cannot be checked, as there is no DNA. Germline V lookup: CDR1 SGHNT, CDR2 YYREEE (reference sequence). This CDR3 comprises 15 residues.

The chain has TRBV11-3 and TRBJ2-3; TCRdb's assignment of TRBD2 cannot be checked, as there is no DNA. The length of the CDR3 is 16 residues. The germline CDR1 and CDR2 sequences are SGHNT and YENEEA. The CDR3 sequence is CASSPGGPVATDTQYF.

This rearrangement joins TRBV5-1 to TRBJ1-1; TCRdb reports TRBD1, a call that lacks DNA to check it against. This CDR3 contains 17 residues. Germline V gene sequence: CDR1 SGHRS, CDR2 YFSETQ. This CDR3 reads CASSLDYAGSGNTEAFF.

The chain uses TRBV11-2 and TRBJ2-5; TCRdb gives TRBD1 as the D gene, but with no DNA this cannot be confirmed. The CDR3 runs 15 residues. Germline V gene lookup returns CDR1 SGHAT and CDR2 FQNNGV. The CDR3 reads CASNLGTGSQETQYF.

V usage is TRBV7-2 and J usage is TRBJ2-3; TCRdb's D gene call, TRBD2, goes unchecked for lack of DNA. In germline, CDR1 is SGHTA, CDR2 FQGNSA. This CDR3 is 15 amino acids long. CDR3: CASSLGRRVKDTQYF.

CDR3 region: CASSLFGTYGYTF. This chain connects TRBV5-1 to TRBJ1-2. In germline, CDR1 is SGHRS, CDR2 YFSETQ. The CDR3 is 13 amino acids.

The chain combines TRBV2 with TRBJ1-6; TCRdb's D call of TRBD1 is untestable without DNA. From germline, CDR1 is SNHLY and CDR2 FYNNEI. The CDR3 consists of 15 residues. CDR3 protein: CASSLDRVGNSPLHF.

This chain connects TRBV12-3 or TRBV12-4 to TRBJ1-1; absent DNA, TCRdb's TRBD1 call cannot be checked. The CDR3 covers 16 residues. Here the CDR3 reads CASGYSGTGTNTEAFF.

The genes are TRBV2 and TRBJ1-1; TCRdb picks TRBD1, but there is no DNA to check that call. In germline, CDR1 is SNHLY, CDR2 FYNNEI. This CDR3 is built from 14 residues. The CDR3 spells CASTLQGRGTEAFF.

The chain employs TRBV20-1 and TRBJ1-6; TCRdb calls TRBD1, which cannot be checked without DNA. CDR1 DFQATT and CDR2 SNEGSKA come from the germline V gene (reference sequence). The CDR3 sequence is 14 residues long. This CDR3 is CSAREGTVNSPLHF.

The CDR3: CSAKGRDRGSGTDTQYF. V is TRBV20-1 and J is TRBJ2-3; TCRdb selects TRBD1, and the lack of DNA leaves this call unchecked. Germline CDR1 and CDR2: DFQATT and SNEGSKA (reference sequence). This CDR3 comprises 17 residues.

This chain links TRBV7-9 with TRBJ1-1; TCRdb lists TRBD1, though no DNA is available to test this call. Germline loops: CDR1 SEHNR, CDR2 FQNEAQ (reference sequence). The CDR3 is made up of 16 amino acids. CDR3 loop: CASSLTGRDWNTEAFF.

The V and J genes are TRBV15 and TRBJ1-5; TCRdb lists TRBD1, though no DNA is available to test this call. The length of the CDR3 is 17 residues. Germline lookup yields CDR1 LNHNV and CDR2 YYDKDF (reference sequence). CDR3 sequence reads: CATSRTTGAVGNQPQHF.

The CDR3 loop is CASSILNGGPQHF. The gene calls are TRBV5-4 and TRBJ1-5. The CDR3 is made up of 13 amino acids. Germline V gives CDR1 SGHNT, CDR2 YYREEE (reference sequence).

This chain links TRBV28 with TRBJ1-3; TCRdb returns TRBD1, unconfirmable since there is no DNA. The CDR3 runs 19 residues. The germline V gene encodes CDR1 MDHEN and CDR2 SYDVKM. The CDR3 is CASRNPRRQGVRGGNTIYF.

The chain combines TRBV20-1 with TRBJ1-6. The germline gives CDR1 DFQATT, CDR2 SNEGSKA (reference sequence). This CDR3 comprises 17 residues. The CDR3 protein is CSARDSQKGTYNSPLHF.

The CDR3 is CSAGRQGDQPQHF. The genes are TRBV20-1 and TRBJ1-5; the D call of TRBD1 rests on TCRdb alone, since no DNA is present to check it. The germline V gene encodes CDR1 DFQATT and CDR2 SNEGSKA (reference sequence). CDR3 size: 13 residues.

V gene TRBV7-9 combines with J gene TRBJ1-4. The CDR3 loop spans 13 amino acids. Looked up from germline, CDR1 is SEHNR and CDR2 is FQNEAQ (reference sequence). CDR3 sequence: CAFGETTNEKLFF.

The rearrangement uses TRBV28 and TRBJ1-2; the TCRdb D gene call, TRBD1, has no DNA to confirm it. Looked up from germline, CDR1 is MDHEN and CDR2 is SYDVKM. The CDR3 has 16 amino acids. The CDR3 here is CASSSPIRTGWVGYTF.

The genes are TRBV28 and TRBJ1-2; checking the TCRdb D call of TRBD1 is not possible without DNA. The V gene's germline CDR1 is MDHEN and CDR2 SYDVKM. The CDR3 length is 14 residues. The CDR3 spells CASSPGQGAKGYTF.